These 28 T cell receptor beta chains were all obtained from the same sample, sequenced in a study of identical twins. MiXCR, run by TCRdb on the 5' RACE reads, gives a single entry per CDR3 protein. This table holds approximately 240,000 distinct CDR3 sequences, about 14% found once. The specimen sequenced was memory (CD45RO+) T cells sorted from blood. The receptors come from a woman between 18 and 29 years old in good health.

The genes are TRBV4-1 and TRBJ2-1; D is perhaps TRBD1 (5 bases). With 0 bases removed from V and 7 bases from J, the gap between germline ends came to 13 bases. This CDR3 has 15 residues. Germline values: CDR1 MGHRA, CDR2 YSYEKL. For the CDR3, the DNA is TGCGCCAGCAGCCAAGATCAGGGTCTGGAAAATGAGCAGTTCTTC. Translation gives CASSQDQGLENEQFF.

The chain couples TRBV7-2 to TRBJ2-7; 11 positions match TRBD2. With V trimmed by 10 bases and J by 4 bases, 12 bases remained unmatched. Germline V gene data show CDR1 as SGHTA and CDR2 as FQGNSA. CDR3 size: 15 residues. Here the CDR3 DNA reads TGTGCCACCGCCTGGGCTAGCGGGAGGTTGTACGAGCAGTACTTC. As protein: CATAWASGRLYEQYF.

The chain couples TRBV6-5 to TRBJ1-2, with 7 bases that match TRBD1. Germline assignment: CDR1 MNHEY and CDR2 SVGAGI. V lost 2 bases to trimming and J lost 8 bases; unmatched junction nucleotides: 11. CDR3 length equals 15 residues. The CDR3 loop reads CASSYQGPTGSGYTF. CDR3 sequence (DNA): TGTGCCAGCAGTTACCAGGGCCCGACAGGGTCCGGCTACACCTTC.

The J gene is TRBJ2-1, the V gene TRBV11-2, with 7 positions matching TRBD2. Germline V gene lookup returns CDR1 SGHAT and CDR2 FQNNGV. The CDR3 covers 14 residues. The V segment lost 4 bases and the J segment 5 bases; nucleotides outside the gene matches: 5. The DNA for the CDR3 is TGTGCCAGCAGCTGGGGGGGGTCGGACAATGAGCAGTTCTTC. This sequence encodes CASSWGGSDNEQFF.

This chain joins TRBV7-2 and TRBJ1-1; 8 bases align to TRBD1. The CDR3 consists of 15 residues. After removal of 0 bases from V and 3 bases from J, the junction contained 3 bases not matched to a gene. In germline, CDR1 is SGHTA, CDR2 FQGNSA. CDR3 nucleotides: TGTGCCAGCAGCTTAGCCGGGACAGGCTACACTGAAGCTTTCTTT. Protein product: CASSLAGTGYTEAFF.

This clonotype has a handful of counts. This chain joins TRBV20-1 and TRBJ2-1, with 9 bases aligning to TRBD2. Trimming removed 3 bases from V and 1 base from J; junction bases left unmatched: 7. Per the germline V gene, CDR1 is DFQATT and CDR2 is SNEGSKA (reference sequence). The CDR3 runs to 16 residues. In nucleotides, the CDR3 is TGCAGTGCTAGTAGGGCGGGAGGGCAGTCCTACAATGAGCAGTTCTTC. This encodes CSASRAGGQSYNEQFF.

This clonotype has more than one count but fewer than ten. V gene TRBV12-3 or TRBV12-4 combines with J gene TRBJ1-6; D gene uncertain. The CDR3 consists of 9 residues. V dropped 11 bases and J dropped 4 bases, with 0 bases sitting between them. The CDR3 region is CAYNSPLHF. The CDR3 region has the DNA TGTGCCTATAATTCACCCCTCCACTTT.

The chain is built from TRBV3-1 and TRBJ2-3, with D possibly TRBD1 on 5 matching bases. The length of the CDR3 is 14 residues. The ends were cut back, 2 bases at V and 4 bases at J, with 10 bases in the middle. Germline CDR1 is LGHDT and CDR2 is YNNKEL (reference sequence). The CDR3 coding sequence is TGTGCCAGCAGCCAACCAGGGTTGGCAGATACGCAGTATTTT. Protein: CASSQPGLADTQYF.

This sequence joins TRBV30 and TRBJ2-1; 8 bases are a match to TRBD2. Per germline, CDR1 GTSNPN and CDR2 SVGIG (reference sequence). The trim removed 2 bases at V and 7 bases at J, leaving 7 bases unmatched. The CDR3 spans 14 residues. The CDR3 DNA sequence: TGTGCCTGGAGTTTGGGACTAGAGATAAATGAGCAGTTCTTC. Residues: CAWSLGLEINEQFF.

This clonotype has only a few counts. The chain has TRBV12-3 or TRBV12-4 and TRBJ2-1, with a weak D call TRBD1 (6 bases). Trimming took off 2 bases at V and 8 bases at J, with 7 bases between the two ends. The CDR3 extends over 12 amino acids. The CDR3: CASSLRQDEQFF. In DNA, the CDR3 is TGTGCCAGCAGTTTAAGACAGGATGAGCAGTTCTTC.

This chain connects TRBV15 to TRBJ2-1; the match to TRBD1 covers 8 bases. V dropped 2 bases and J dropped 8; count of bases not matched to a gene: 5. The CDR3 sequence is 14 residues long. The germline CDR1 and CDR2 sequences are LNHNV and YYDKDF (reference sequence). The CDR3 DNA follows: TGTGCCACCAGCAGAAGTGACAGGGGCCATGAGCAGTTCTTC. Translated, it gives CATSRSDRGHEQFF.

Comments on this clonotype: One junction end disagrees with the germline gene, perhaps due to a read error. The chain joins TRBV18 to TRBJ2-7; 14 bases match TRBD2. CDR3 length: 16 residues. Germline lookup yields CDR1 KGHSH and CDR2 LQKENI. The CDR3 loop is CASSPQGTSGSYEQYF. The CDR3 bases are TGTGCCAGCTCCCCACAAGGGACTAGCGGGAGTTACGAGCAGTACTTC.

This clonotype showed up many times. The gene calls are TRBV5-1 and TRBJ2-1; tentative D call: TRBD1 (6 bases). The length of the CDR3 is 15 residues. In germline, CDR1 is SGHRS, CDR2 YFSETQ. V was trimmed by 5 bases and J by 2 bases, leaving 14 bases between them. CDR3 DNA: TGCGCCAGCAGACCCCGGGACAACCCCTACAATGAGCAGTTCTTC. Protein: CASRPRDNPYNEQFF.

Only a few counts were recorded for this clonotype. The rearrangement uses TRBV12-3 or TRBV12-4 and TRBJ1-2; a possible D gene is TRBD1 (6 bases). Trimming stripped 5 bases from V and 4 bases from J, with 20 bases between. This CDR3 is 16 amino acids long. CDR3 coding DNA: TGTGCCAGCAGTCCCTCAGTCGCCCCAGGGGCCTATGGCTACACCTTC. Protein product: CASSPSVAPGAYGYTF.

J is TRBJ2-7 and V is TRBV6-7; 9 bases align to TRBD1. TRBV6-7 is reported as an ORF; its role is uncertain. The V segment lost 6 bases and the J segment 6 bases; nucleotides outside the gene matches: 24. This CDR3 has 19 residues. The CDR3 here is CASSHPWTGVLEVSCEQYF. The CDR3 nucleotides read TGTGCCAGCAGCCATCCTTGGACAGGGGTCTTGGAGGTCTCTTGCGAGCAGTACTTC.

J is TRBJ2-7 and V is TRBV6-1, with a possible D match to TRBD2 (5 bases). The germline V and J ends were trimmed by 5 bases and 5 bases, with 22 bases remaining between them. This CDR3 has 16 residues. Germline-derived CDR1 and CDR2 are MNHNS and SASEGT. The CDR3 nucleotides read TGTGCCAGCAGTCTCCTACTCACTAGTATGCCTCACGAGCAGTACTTC. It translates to CASSLLLTSMPHEQYF.

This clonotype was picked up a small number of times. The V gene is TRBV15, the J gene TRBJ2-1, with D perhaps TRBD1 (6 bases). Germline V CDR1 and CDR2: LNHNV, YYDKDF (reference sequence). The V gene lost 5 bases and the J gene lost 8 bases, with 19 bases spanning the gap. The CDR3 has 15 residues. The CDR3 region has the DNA TGTGCCACCAGCTCCGGGGACATACTGGGGGATGAGCAGTTCTTC. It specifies CATSSGDILGDEQFF.

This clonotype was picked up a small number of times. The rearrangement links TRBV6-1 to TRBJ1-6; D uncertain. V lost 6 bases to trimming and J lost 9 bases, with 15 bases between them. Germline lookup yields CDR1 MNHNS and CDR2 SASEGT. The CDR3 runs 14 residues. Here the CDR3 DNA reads TGTGCCAGCAGGGAGAGGGATAGAAGTTCACCCCTCCACTTT. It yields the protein CASRERDRSSPLHF.

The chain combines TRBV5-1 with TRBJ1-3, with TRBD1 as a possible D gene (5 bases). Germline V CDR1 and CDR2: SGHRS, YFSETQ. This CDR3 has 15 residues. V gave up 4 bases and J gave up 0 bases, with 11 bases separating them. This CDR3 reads CASSLEGLSGNTIYF. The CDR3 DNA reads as TGCGCCAGCAGCCTTGAGGGGCTCTCTGGAAACACCATATATTTT.

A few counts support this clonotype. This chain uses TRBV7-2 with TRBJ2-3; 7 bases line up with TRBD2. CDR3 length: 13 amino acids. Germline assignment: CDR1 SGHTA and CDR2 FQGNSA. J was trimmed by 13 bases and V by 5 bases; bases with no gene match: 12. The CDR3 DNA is TGTGCCAGCAGCACCCAGCCGGGAGGAGAGAAGTATTTT. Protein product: CASSTQPGGEKYF. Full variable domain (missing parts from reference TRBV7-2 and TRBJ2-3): GAGVSQSPSNKVTEKGKDVELRCDPISGHTALYWYRQSLGQGLEFLIYFQGNSAPDKSGLPSDRFSAERTGGSVSTLTIQRTQQEDSAVYLCASSTQPGGEKYFGPGTRLTVL.

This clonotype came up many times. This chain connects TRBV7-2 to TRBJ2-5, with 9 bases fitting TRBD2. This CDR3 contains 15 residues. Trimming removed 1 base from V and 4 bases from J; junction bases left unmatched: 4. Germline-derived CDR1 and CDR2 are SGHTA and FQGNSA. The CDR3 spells CASSLVAGERETQYF. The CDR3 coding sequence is TGTGCCAGCAGCTTAGTAGCGGGAGAAAGAGAGACCCAGTACTTC.

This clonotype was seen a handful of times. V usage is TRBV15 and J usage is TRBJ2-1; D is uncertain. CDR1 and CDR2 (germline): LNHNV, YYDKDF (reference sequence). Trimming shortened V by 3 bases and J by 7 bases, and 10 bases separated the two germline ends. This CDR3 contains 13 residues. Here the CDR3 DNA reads TGTGCCACCAGCAGGCAAGTCAAAAATGAGCAGTTCTTC. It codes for CATSRQVKNEQFF.

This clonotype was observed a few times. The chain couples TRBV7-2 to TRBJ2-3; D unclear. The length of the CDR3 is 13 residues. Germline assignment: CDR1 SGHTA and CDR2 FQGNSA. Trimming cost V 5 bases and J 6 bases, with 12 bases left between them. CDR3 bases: TGTGCCAGCAGCCCGACGTCGTGGGATACGCAGTATTTT. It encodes CASSPTSWDTQYF.

The DNA for the CDR3 is TGCAGTGCTAGGTTAGGGTCCGGGGAGCTGTTTTTT. It specifies CSARLGSGELFF. The chain has TRBV20-1 and TRBJ2-2; D gene ambiguous. V was trimmed by 3 bases and J by 6 bases, leaving 8 bases between them. This CDR3 region has 12 residues. Germline V lookup: CDR1 DFQATT, CDR2 SNEGSKA (reference sequence).

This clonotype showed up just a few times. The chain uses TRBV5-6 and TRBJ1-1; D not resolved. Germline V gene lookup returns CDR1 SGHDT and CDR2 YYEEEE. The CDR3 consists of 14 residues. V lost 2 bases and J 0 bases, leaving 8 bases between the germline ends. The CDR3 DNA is TGTGCCAGCAGCTTCAGGAGCATGAACACTGAAGCTTTCTTT. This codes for CASSFRSMNTEAFF.

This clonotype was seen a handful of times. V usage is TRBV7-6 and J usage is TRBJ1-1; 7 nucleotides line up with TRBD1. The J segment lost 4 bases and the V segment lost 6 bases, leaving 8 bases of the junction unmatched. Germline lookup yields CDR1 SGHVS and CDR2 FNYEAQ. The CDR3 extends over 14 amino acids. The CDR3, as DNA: TGTGCCAGCAGTTTTGGACAGGATCCCACTGAAGCTTTCTTT. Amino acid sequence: CASSFGQDPTEAFF.

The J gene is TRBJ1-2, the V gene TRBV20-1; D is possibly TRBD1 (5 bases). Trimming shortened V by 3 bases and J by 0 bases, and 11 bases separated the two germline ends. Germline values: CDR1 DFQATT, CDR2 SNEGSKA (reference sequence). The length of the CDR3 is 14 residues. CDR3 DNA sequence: TGCAGTGCTAGGGGGGGGGTTGCTAACTATGGCTACACCTTC. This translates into CSARGGVANYGYTF.

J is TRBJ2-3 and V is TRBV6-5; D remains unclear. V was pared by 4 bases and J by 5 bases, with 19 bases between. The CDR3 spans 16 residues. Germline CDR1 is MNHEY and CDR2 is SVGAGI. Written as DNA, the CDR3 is TGTGCCAGCAGTTCACAAGGATCCAGATTAAGAGATACGCAGTATTTT. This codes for CASSSQGSRLRDTQYF.